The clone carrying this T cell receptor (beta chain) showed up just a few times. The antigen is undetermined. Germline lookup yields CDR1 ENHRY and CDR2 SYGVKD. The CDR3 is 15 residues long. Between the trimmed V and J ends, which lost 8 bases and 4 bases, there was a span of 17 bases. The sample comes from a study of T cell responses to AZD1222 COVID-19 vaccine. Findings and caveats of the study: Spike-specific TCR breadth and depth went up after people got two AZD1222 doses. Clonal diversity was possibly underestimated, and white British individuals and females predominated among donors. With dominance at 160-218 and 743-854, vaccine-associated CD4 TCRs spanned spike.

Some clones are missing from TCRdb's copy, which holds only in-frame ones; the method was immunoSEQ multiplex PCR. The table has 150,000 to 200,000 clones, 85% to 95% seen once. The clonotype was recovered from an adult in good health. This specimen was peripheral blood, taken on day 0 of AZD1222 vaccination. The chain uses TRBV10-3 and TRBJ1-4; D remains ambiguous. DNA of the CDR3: TGTGCCATCCGCTCGTCGGGTTCGGATAATGAAAAACTGTTTTTT. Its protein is CAIRSSGSDNEKLFF.